Below are 10 T cell receptor beta chains sequenced from a single sample in a study of shared clonotypes between healthy human individuals. Some clones are missing from TCRdb's copy, which holds only in-frame ones; the method was immunoSEQ multiplex PCR. The data show 400,000 to 600,000 clones, roughly 83% seen once. Sequencing input: PBMCs. The receptors shown here come from a woman in her forties in good health. Some clones in this sample may be carry-over from other donors' samples.

V is TRBV29-1 and J is TRBJ2-7, with 7 positions matching TRBD1. CDR3 size: 13 residues. With 4 bases clipped from V and 0 bases from J, the junction kept 3 bases outside the gene matches. Germline CDR1 is SQVTM and CDR2 is ANQGSEA. CDR3 residues: CSVVAGGSYEQYF. The CDR3 bases are TGCAGCGTTGTCGCAGGGGGCTCCTACGAGCAGTACTTC.

Of note for this clone: The sample holds other DNA sequences that translate to the same CDR3. The chain links TRBV29-1 to TRBJ2-5, with a possible D match to TRBD1 (6 bases). There are 13 residues in the CDR3. CDR1 is SQVTM and CDR2 is ANQGSEA in the germline V gene. Trimming removed 1 base from V and 0 bases from J, with 6 bases in between. CDR3 loop: CSVEGTDQETQYF. The DNA of the CDR3 is TGCAGCGTTGAAGGGACAGACCAAGAGACCCAGTACTTC.

There are a few counts of this clone. The V call is TRBV4-3, the J call TRBJ1-2, with D unclear. The germline V and J ends were trimmed by 3 bases and 0 bases, with 8 bases remaining between them. Germline V gene lookup returns CDR1 LGHNA and CDR2 YSLEER. This CDR3 region has 14 residues. In nucleotides, the CDR3 is TGCGCCAGCAGCCAGGAAGGGACTAACTATGGCTACACCTTC. It translates to CASSQEGTNYGYTF.

The V gene is TRBV4-1, the J gene TRBJ2-1; 9 bases map to TRBD2. Losses at the gene ends were 0 bases for V and 2 bases for J; bases not matched to a gene: 5. The CDR3 contains 17 residues. Germline V CDR1 and CDR2: MGHRA, YSYEKL. In DNA, the CDR3 is TGCGCCAGCAGCCAAGAAAGGCGCGGGAGGGCCTACAATGAGCAGTTCTTC. Its translation is CASSQERRGRAYNEQFF.

The chain uses TRBV10-3 and TRBJ2-3, with D tentatively TRBD1 (6 bases). The CDR3 contains 14 residues. Per the germline V gene, CDR1 is ENHRY and CDR2 is SYGVKD. V was pared by 10 bases and J by 0 bases, with 14 bases between. This chain's CDR3 is CATGQSTSTDTQYF. CDR3 bases: TGTGCCACAGGACAGTCAACTAGCACAGATACGCAGTATTTT.

This clone was detected a few times. The chain combines TRBV4-1 with TRBJ1-5, with TRBD1 matching 7 bases. Germline CDR1 reads MGHRA; CDR2 reads YSYEKL. Germline trimming cut 4 bases from V and 5 bases from J; bases unmatched to any gene: 5. CDR3 length: 14 residues. CDR3 sequence (DNA): TGCGCCAGCAGCCCCACGACAGGGCATCAGCCCCAGCATTTT. Translating gives CASSPTTGHQPQHF.

J is TRBJ2-7 and V is TRBV7-8, with D maybe TRBD2 (6 bases). V gave up 4 bases and J gave up 2 bases, with 21 bases separating them. This CDR3 is 17 amino acids long. Looked up from germline, CDR1 is SGHVS and CDR2 is FQNEAQ. This chain's CDR3 is CASSSPANRGFTYEQYF. As DNA, the CDR3 is TGTGCCAGCAGCTCCCCAGCTAACCGGGGGTTTACCTACGAGCAGTACTTC.

This sequence joins TRBV6-6 and TRBJ2-7; 8 bases are shared with TRBD1. Losses at the gene ends were 6 bases for V and 0 bases for J; bases not matched to a gene: 4. The CDR3 contains 14 residues. Germline CDR1 is MNHNY and CDR2 is SVGAGI (reference sequence). CDR3 DNA sequence: TGTGCCAGCAGGCGTGGGACAGGCTCCTACGAGCAGTACTTC. Protein product: CASRRGTGSYEQYF.

The J gene is TRBJ1-2, the V gene TRBV11-2; D gene uncertain. V was shortened by 4 bases and J by 5 bases, with 23 bases between the two germline ends. CDR3 length: 17 amino acids. Per the germline V gene, CDR1 is SGHAT and CDR2 is FQNNGV. The CDR3 region is CASSSGHGLHNSYGYTF. CDR3 sequence (DNA): TGTGCCAGCAGCTCCGGGCACGGGCTACATAACTCTTATGGCTACACCTTC. Full variable domain (remainder filled in from reference TRBV11-2 and TRBJ1-2): EAGVAQSPRYKIIEKRQSVAFWCNPISGHATLYWYQQILGQGPKLLIQFQNNGVVDDSQLPKDRFSAERLKGVDSTLKIQPAKLEDSAVYLCASSSGHGLHNSYGYTFGSGTRLTVV.

V gene TRBV25-1 combines with J gene TRBJ1-1, with a weak D call TRBD1 (6 bases). Trimming removed 7 bases from V and 7 bases from J, with 16 bases in between. The CDR3 sequence is 13 residues long. Germline-derived CDR1 and CDR2 are MGHDK and SYGVNS. CDR3: CASTPLGAGEAFF. For the CDR3, the DNA is TGTGCCAGCACCCCCCTGGGGGCAGGTGAAGCTTTCTTT.